This entry concerns a single TCR beta chain. Trimming cost V 4 bases and J 11 bases, with 11 bases left between them. The CDR3 runs to 11 residues. The germline gives CDR1 SEHNR, CDR2 FQNEAQ (reference sequence). The data originate from a study of technical replicates of blood from four donors. Profiled with immunoSEQ multiplex PCR; TCRdb holds only in-frame clones, not every one. Of some 56,000 clones in the sample, about 96% are singletons; the top ten hold 2.5% to 3.5%. The sample comprised PBMCs. The chain uses TRBV7-9 and TRBJ1-1, with D unresolved. This TCR derives from a human donor in good health. Some clones in this sample may be carry-over from other donors' samples. The CDR3 DNA reads as TGTGCCAGCAGCTGGCTCGACGGGGCTTTCTTT. Encoded protein: CASSWLDGAFF.